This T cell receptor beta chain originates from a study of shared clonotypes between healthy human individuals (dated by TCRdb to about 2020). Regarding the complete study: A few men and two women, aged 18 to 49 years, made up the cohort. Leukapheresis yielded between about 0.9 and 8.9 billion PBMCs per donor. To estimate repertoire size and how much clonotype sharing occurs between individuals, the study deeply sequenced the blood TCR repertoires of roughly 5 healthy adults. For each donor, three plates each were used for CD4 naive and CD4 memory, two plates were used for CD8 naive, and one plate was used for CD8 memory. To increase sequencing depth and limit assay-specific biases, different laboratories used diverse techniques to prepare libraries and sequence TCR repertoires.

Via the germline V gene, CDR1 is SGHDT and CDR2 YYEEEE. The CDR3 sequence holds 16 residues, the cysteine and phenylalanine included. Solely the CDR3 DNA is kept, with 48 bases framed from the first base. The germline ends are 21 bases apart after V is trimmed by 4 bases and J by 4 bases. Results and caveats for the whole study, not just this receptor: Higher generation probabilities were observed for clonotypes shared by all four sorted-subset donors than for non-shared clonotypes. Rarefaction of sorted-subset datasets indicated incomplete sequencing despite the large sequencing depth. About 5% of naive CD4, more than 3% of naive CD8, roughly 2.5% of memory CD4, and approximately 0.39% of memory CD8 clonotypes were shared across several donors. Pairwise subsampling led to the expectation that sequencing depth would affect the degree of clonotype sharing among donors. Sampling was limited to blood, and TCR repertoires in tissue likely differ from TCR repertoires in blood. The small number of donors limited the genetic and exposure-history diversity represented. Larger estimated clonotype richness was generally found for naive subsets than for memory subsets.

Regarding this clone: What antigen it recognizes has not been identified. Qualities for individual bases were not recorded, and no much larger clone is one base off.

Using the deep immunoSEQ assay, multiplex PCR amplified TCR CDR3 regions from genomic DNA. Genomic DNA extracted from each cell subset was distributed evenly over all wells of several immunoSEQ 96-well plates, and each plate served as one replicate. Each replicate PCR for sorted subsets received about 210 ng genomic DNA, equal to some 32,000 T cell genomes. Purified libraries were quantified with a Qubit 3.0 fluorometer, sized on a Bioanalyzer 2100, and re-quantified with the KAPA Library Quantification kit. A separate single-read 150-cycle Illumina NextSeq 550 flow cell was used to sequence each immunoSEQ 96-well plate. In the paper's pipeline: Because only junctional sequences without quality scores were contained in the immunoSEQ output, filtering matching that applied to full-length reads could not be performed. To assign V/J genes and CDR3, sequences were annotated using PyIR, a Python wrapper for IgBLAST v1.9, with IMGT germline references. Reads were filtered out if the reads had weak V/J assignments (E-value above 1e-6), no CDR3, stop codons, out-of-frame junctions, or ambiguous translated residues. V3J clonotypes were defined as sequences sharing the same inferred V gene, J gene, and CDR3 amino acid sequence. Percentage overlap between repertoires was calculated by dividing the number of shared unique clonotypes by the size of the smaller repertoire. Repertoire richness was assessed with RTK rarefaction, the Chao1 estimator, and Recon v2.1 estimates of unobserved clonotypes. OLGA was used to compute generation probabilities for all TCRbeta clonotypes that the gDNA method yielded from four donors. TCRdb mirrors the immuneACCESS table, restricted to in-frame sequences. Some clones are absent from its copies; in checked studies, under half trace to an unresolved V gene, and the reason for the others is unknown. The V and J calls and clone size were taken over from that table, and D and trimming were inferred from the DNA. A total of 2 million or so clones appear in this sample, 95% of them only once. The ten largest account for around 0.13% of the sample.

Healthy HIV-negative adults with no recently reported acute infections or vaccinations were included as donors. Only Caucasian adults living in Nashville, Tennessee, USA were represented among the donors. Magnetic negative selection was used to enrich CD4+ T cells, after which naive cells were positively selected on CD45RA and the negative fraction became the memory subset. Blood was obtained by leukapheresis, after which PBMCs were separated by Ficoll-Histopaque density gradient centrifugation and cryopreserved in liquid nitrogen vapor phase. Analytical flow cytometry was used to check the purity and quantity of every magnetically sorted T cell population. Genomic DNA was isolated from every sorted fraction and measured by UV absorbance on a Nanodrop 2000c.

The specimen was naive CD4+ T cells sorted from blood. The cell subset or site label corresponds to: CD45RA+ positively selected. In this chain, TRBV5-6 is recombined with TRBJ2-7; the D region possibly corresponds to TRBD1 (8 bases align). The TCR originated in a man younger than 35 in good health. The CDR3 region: CASSLRTGRVTYEQYF. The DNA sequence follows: TGTGCCAGCAGCCTCCGGACAGGGAGGGTAACGTACGAGCAGTACTTC.